Below, one T cell receptor (beta chain) is given with its context. This entry is derived from a study of blood T cell repertoires in COVID-19. The wider study: Samples came from the United States, Italy and Spain, spanning acute and convalescent COVID-19.

V trimming: 5 bases; J trimming: 3 bases; junction bases outside the gene matches: 4. This CDR3 is built from 13 residues. Germline loops: CDR1 MNHEY, CDR2 SVGAGI. Repertoires were generated with immunoSEQ multiplex PCR, while TCRdb's copy carries only in-frame clones and drops some. Of about 200,000 clones listed, 86% are singletons. The sequence derives from a woman in her 70s with acute or convalescent COVID-19. This chain links TRBV6-5 with TRBJ2-7; the match to TRBD1 covers 7 bases. Input material: peripheral blood. CDR3 nucleotide sequence: TGTGCCAGCAGTCGACAGGGAAACTACGAGCAGTACTTC. Translating gives CASSRQGNYEQYF.